This record concerns one T cell receptor beta chain sequence. This entry belongs to a study of blood T cell repertoires in COVID-19. About the study: Sources were T cells, B-cell-depleted T cells, or PBMCs; the material itself was cDNA or gDNA.

The protocol was immunoSEQ multiplex PCR, while the TCRdb copy is restricted to in-frame clones and leaves out a portion. This table has some 120,000 clones, 65% to 85% appearing once. V lost 3 bases and J lost 10; bases outside the gene matches: 1. Germline CDR1 reads WNHNN; CDR2 reads SYGVQD (reference sequence). The CDR3 covers 12 residues. Sequenced input: peripheral blood. The chain joins TRBV10-1 to TRBJ2-1, with 9 bases that match TRBD2. The TCR sequence derives from a man between 65 and 80 years old with acute or convalescent COVID-19. DNA for the CDR3: TGCGCCAGCAGTGACCTAGCGGGGGAGCAGTTCTTC. It yields the protein CASSDLAGEQFF.